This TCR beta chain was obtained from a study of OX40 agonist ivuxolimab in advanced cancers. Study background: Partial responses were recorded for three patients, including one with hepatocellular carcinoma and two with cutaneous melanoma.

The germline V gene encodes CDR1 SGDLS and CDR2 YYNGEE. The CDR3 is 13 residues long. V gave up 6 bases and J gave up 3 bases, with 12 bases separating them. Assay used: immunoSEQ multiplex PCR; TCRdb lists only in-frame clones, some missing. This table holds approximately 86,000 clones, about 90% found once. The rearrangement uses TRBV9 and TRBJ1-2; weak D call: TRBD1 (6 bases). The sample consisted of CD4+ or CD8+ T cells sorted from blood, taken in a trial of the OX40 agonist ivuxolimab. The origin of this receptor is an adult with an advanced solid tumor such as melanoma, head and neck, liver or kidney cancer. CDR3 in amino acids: CASKNREDYGYTF. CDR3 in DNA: TGTGCCAGCAAGAACAGGGAGGACTATGGCTACACCTTC.